This record covers a single T cell receptor beta chain. Its antigen is not known. Each CDR3 protein gets one entry after TCRdb re-called the 5' RACE reads with MiXCR. The sample shows hundreds of thousands of distinct CDR3 sequences, more than 15% of them seen only once. The data were taken from a study of T-cell memory formation after mild COVID-19. In the study overall: Largely donor-specific sequence clusters came from a couple of donors. General observations from the study: Some SARS-CoV-2-responding clones were already detected in memory before infection.

CDR1 and CDR2 from the germline V gene are SGHRS and YFSETQ. This CDR3 is built from 14 residues. The V end lost 7 bases, the J end lost 1 base, and 14 bases lay between the germline ends. The chain couples TRBV5-1 to TRBJ1-1; no definite D call. The sequenced sample consisted of PBMCs or a T cell subset sorted from them (not recorded which). This TCR was recovered from a man in his late teens or twenties who had mild COVID-19 (a few samples of this study predate the infection). Cell type and time point are not known. Here the CDR3 DNA reads TGCGCCAGCGGAGACCTGGACGGGAACACTGAAGCTTTCTTT. Protein sequence: CASGDLDGNTEAFF.